The entry below describes one T cell receptor (beta chain). Its antigen remains unidentified. The CDR3 sequence is 15 residues long. Per the germline V gene, CDR1 is MGHRA and CDR2 is YSYEKL. Trimming removed 0 bases at V and 5 bases at J, with 13 bases between. The data derive from a study of OX40 agonist ivuxolimab in advanced cancers. Study-level points and caveats: Dose levels from 0.1 to 3.0 mg/kg saw CD4+ and CD8+ blood T cells expand clonally by week 6. The work left the antigen specificity of expanded peripheral T cells undetermined.

TCRdb keeps only in-frame clones here, not all; method: immunoSEQ multiplex PCR. In the table there are 130,000 or so clones, about 93% of which are singletons. The gene calls are TRBV4-1 and TRBJ1-1, with D perhaps TRBD1 (6 bases). The receptor comes from an adult with an advanced solid tumor such as melanoma, head and neck, liver or kidney cancer. The source was CD4+ or CD8+ T cells sorted from blood, collected in a trial of the OX40 agonist ivuxolimab. CDR3 in DNA: TGCGCCAGCAGCCAAGATACCCGAACAGGGACTGAAGCTTTCTTT. Translated: CASSQDTRTGTEAFF.